The entry below gives a single T cell receptor beta chain sequence along with its context. Its specificity is unknown. This entry is derived from a study of T cell responses to AZD1222 COVID-19 vaccine. Study results and caveats: Most donors were white British and more were female, and clonal diversity was possibly underestimated. Within unmutated variant regions lay the reported targets of nearly half of spike-specific TCRs. Receipt of two AZD1222 doses was followed by a rise in Spike-specific TCR breadth and depth. Scientists sampled the repertoires only once the peak T cell response had passed.

The CDR3 is 14 amino acids. V shed 6 bases, J shed 9 bases, and the junction held 10 bases outside the gene matches. Per the germline V gene, CDR1 is KGHDR and CDR2 is SFDVKD. Clones were read by immunoSEQ multiplex PCR, and TCRdb kept only the in-frame ones, dropping some. Of about 140,000 clones listed, almost 90% are singletons. The receptor's source is an adult in good health. The rearrangement uses TRBV24-1 and TRBJ1-5; 7 positions match TRBD1. The material sequenced was peripheral blood, taken on day 0 of AZD1222 vaccination. CDR3 in DNA: TGTGCCACCAGTCAGGGGGGAAGCGATCGGCCCCAGCATTTT. This translates into CATSQGGSDRPQHF.